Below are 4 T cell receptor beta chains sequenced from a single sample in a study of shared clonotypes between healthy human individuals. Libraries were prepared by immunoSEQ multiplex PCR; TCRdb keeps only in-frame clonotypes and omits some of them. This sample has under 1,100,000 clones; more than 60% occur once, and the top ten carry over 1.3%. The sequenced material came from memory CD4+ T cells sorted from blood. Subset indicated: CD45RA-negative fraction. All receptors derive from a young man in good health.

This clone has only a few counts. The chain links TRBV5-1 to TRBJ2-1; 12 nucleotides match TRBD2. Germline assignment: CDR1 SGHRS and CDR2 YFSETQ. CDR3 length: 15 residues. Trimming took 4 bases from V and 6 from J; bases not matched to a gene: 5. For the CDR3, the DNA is TGCGCCAGCAGCCGGACTAGCGGGAACTTCAATGAGCAGTTCTTC. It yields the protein CASSRTSGNFNEQFF.

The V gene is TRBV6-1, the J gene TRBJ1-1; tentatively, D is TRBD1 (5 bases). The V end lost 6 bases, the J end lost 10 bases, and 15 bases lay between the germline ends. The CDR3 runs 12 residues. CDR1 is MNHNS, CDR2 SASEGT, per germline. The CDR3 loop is CASSGDLSGAFF. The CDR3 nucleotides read TGTGCCAGCAGCGGGGACCTTTCGGGAGCTTTCTTT.

CDR3 region: CALTVMISTDTQYF. The CDR3 DNA reads TGTGCCTTAACCGTCATGATTAGCACAGATACGCAGTATTTT. The rearrangement uses TRBV30 and TRBJ2-3; unclear D gene. Germline V gives CDR1 GTSNPN, CDR2 SVGIG (reference sequence). The CDR3 totals 14 residues. V lost 7 bases to trimming and J lost 0 bases, with 14 bases between them.

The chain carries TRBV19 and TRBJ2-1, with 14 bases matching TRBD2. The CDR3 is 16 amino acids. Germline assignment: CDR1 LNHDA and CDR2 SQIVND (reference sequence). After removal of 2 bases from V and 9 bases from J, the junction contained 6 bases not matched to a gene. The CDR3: CASSITGTSGGTEQFF. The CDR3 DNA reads TGTGCCAGTAGTATAACCGGGACTAGCGGGGGAACTGAGCAGTTCTTC.